This TCR beta chain originates from a study of regulatory T cells in long-lasting Graves disease. Concerning this clonotype: What it binds is unknown.

For TCR beta, libraries came from iRepertoire HTBI primers and Arm-PCR of CDR3 regions. TCRdb re-called the multiplex PCR reads through MiXCR, storing one row per CDR3 protein. In the table there are 450,000 to 600,000 distinct CDR3 sequences, 15% to 20% of which are singletons. This CDR3 has 16 amino acids. Trimming shortened V by 0 bases and J by 1 base, and 13 bases separated the two germline ends. Germline values: CDR1 LGHNT, CDR2 FRNRAP. Documented time point: newly diagnosed GD, antithyroid drugs for less than 3 months. Construction of the TCR library relied on RNA isolated from PBMCs. Study observations and caveats: Persistent disease samples used TRBV28, TRBJ1-2 and TRBJ2-5 preferentially. Whereas about a thousand public clonotypes were shared by new patients, persistent patients shared more, at around 2,700.

These data also formed part of another study, on T cells in Graves' hyperthyroidism and ophthalmopathy. That investigation notes: An initial round of RT-PCR targeting the TCR CDR3 relied on the HTBI primer set. Ophthalmopathy could be told apart from stable hyperthyroidism with a 13 V-J model.

The chain is built from TRBV12-5 and TRBJ2-7; D gene unclear. Sequenced material: peripheral blood mononuclear cells (PBMCs), taken at new diagnosis, from a patient treated with antithyroid drugs. The source is a man aged 35 to 55 with Graves disease. The CDR3 region is CASGLVLRPNSYEQYF. The CDR3, as DNA: TGTGCTAGTGGTTTGGTACTACGTCCAAATTCCTACGAGCAGTACTTC.